This T cell receptor (beta chain) appears in the sequencing data of a study of OX40 agonist ivuxolimab in advanced cancers. Overall study context: The dose-escalation group included hepatocellular carcinoma, melanoma, renal cell carcinoma and head and neck cancer.

The V and J ends lost 5 bases and 6 bases respectively, with 14 bases between them. From germline, CDR1 is MDHEN and CDR2 SYDVKM. This CDR3 has 13 residues. Measured with immunoSEQ multiplex PCR; TCRdb has only the in-frame clones, and not every one. Counted here are about 39,000 clones, approximately 80% occurring once; the ten biggest clones make up roughly 2.5%. The sample here was CD4+ or CD8+ T cells sorted from blood, taken in a trial of the OX40 agonist ivuxolimab. The receptor comes from an adult with an advanced solid tumor such as melanoma, head and neck, liver or kidney cancer. V is TRBV28 and J is TRBJ2-7; the D is unclear. Here the CDR3 reads CASSVFPRSEQYV. The CDR3 DNA sequence: TGTGCCAGCAGTGTCTTTCCCCGGAGCGAGCAGTACGTC.